This T cell receptor (beta chain) was sequenced during a study of CD8 T cells in ankylosing spondylitis. Making use of molecular barcodes, quantitative 5'-RACE generated TCR beta libraries. TCRdb recomputed calls from the 5' RACE reads with MiXCR, one row per CDR3 protein. The sample records approximately 260,000 distinct CDR3 sequences, 15% to 20% being singletons. Notes on the study in general: Earlier studies detected some motif variants in reactive arthritis synovial fluid and blood. Disease-linked clones reportedly showed significant enrichment in matched ankylosing spondylitis synovial fluid. Seemingly distinctive of ankylosing spondylitis blood was a TCR beta motif formed by eight highly homologous variants.

This clonotype was counted many times. The antigen is not known. Trimming removed 0 bases from V and 4 bases from J, with 13 bases in between. Germline V lookup: CDR1 LGHDT, CDR2 YNNKEL (reference sequence). There are 15 residues in the CDR3. The receptor comes from a male donor with ankylosing spondylitis or in good health (not recorded which). This chain uses TRBV3-1 with TRBJ2-7; D may be TRBD1 or TRBD2 (5 bases each). Sequencing used blood, either unsorted or a sorted T cell fraction (not recorded which). The CDR3 coding sequence is TGTGCCAGCAGCCAAGATGAGGGGCTCGGATACGAGCAGTACTTC. It is translated as CASSQDEGLGYEQYF.